This TCR beta chain is drawn from a study of control samples from healthy donors and cancer patients. V lost 0 bases to trimming and J lost 4 bases, with 13 bases between them. Looked up from germline, CDR1 is SGHKS and CDR2 is YYEKEE (reference sequence). This CDR3 spans 15 amino acids. Sequencing was performed with immunoSEQ multiplex PCR; in TCRdb, only in-frame clones are kept and a portion is missing. The repertoire holds about 170,000 clones, 70% to 90% seen once, with 4% to 6% in the top ten. V gene TRBV5-5 combines with J gene TRBJ2-5; D perhaps matches TRBD2 (5 bases). The sequencing input was blood. The receptor comes from a woman aged 25 to 39 in good health. The CDR3 protein is CASSLDLSSGETQYF. The DNA for the CDR3 is TGTGCCAGCAGCTTGGACCTATCAAGCGGAGAGACCCAGTACTTC.